The 29 T cell receptor beta chains reported below all come from one sample, sequenced in a study of cytomegalovirus exposure and HLA in healthy donors. Data came from immunoSEQ multiplex PCR; TCRdb stores just in-frame clones and leaves some out. The sample holds over 200,000 clones; roughly 91% are singletons and the top ten take roughly 2%. The sample taken for sequencing was PBMCs. The source is a woman aged 18-35 years in good health and CMV-seropositive.

The V call is TRBV4-1, the J call TRBJ2-7; 11 nucleotides line up with TRBD2. V lost 1 base, J lost 2 bases, and 4 bases stayed unmatched. The CDR3 length is 16 residues. Looked up from germline, CDR1 is MGHRA and CDR2 is YSYEKL. The chain's CDR3 is CASSQVVTSGAYEQYF. CDR3 nucleotide sequence: TGCGCCAGCAGCCAAGTTGTGACTAGCGGGGCCTACGAGCAGTACTTC.

The chain carries TRBV28 and TRBJ1-5; tentative D call: TRBD1 (6 bases). Trimming pared 2 bases from V and 6 bases from J, leaving 11 bases between. Germline values: CDR1 MDHEN, CDR2 SYDVKM. This CDR3 contains 14 residues. The CDR3, as DNA: TGTGCCAGCAGTTTAGTGCAGGGGAGTCAGCCCCAGCATTTT. The encoded protein is CASSLVQGSQPQHF.

This chain links TRBV4-1 with TRBJ1-4; tentatively, D is TRBD1 (6 bases). V was trimmed by 1 base and J by 2 bases, leaving 8 bases between them. The germline V gene has CDR1 MGHRA and CDR2 YSYEKL. CDR3 length: 15 residues. CDR3: CASSQGDRTNEKLFF. The CDR3 DNA follows: TGCGCCAGCAGCCAAGGTGACAGGACTAATGAAAAACTGTTTTTT.

The V call is TRBV2, the J call TRBJ2-1, with TRBD2 matching over 15 bases. CDR1 and CDR2 (germline): SNHLY, FYNNEI. The CDR3 extends over 16 amino acids. Trimming cost V 7 bases and J 9 bases; bases outside gene matches: 10. This CDR3 reads CASTIPGLAGGSEQFF. In DNA, the CDR3 is TGTGCCAGCACCATACCGGGACTAGCGGGAGGAAGTGAGCAGTTCTTC.

The chain couples TRBV19 to TRBJ1-5, with a tentative D call TRBD1 (5 bases). In germline, CDR1 is LNHDA, CDR2 SQIVND (reference sequence). CDR3 length: 18 amino acids. V was pared by 1 base and J by 5 bases, with 21 bases between. The CDR3 sequence: CASSIASEGRGPDQPQHF. The DNA for the CDR3 is TGTGCCAGTAGTATAGCTTCGGAGGGAAGGGGTCCCGATCAGCCCCAGCATTTT.

The V and J genes are TRBV2 and TRBJ2-7; D is perhaps TRBD1 (5 bases). CDR1 SNHLY and CDR2 FYNNEI come from the germline V gene. The germline V and J ends were trimmed by 1 base and 2 bases, with 9 bases remaining between them. This CDR3 spans 14 amino acids. The CDR3 sequence is CASSEEGLAYEQYF. DNA of the CDR3: TGTGCCAGCAGTGAAGAGGGGCTGGCCTACGAGCAGTACTTC.

The chain recombines TRBV6-5 with TRBJ2-3; TRBD1 agrees at 10 bases. There are 14 residues in the CDR3. The V and J ends lost 8 bases and 3 bases, in that order; junction bases with no gene match: 5. Per germline, CDR1 MNHEY and CDR2 SVGAGI. CDR3 protein: CASALGQGTDTQYF. In nucleotides, the CDR3 is TGTGCCAGCGCCCTGGGACAGGGGACAGATACGCAGTATTTT.

The chain employs TRBV25-1 and TRBJ2-1, with D possibly being TRBD2 (5 bases). The CDR3 contains 16 residues. V lost 3 bases to trimming and J lost 5 bases, with 17 bases between them. CDR1 MGHDK and CDR2 SYGVNS come from the germline V gene. CDR3 DNA: TGTGCCAGCAGTGACTCCCTACGAGGGCAAAACAATGAGCAGTTCTTC. This sequence encodes CASSDSLRGQNNEQFF.

For the CDR3, the DNA is TGTGCCAGCAGCCCGGACGCGGGTCGCGATGAGCAGTTCTTC. Amino acid sequence: CASSPDAGRDEQFF. The rearrangement links TRBV5-4 to TRBJ2-1; the D gene is possibly TRBD2 (5 bases). Per the germline V gene, CDR1 is SGHNT and CDR2 is YYREEE (reference sequence). V was pared by 4 bases and J by 8 bases, with 16 bases between. The CDR3 extends over 14 amino acids. The variable domain in full, completed from reference TRBV5-4 and TRBJ2-1, reads ETGVTQSPTHLIKTRGQQVTLRCSSQSGHNTVSWYQQALGQGPQFIFQYYREEENGRGNFPPRFSGLQFPNYSSELNVNALELDDSALYLCASSPDAGRDEQFFGPGTRLTVL.

The chain couples TRBV7-8 to TRBJ1-1, with a tentative D call TRBD1 (5 bases). This CDR3 has 16 residues. Germline CDR1 is SGHVS and CDR2 is FQNEAQ. Trimming took off 0 bases at V and 0 bases at J, with 11 bases between the two ends. CDR3 in amino acids: CASSLAEGTVNTEAFF. The CDR3 nucleotides are TGTGCCAGCAGCTTAGCGGAGGGGACGGTGAACACTGAAGCTTTCTTT. The complete variable domain, with remaining parts taken from reference TRBV7-8 and TRBJ1-1, reads GAGVSQSPRYKVAKRGQDVALRCDPISGHVSLFWYQQALGQGPEFLTYFQNEAQLDKSGLPSDRFFAERPEGSVSTLKIQRTQQEDSAVYLCASSLAEGTVNTEAFFGQGTRLTVV.

The chain recombines TRBV6-5 with TRBJ2-7; the match to TRBD1 covers 8 bases. The CDR3 loop spans 15 amino acids. The V and J ends lost 6 bases and 3 bases, in that order; junction bases with no gene match: 10. Germline-derived CDR1 and CDR2 are MNHEY and SVGAGI. Written as DNA, the CDR3 is TGTGCCAGCAGCAGTCAGGGGGCCAGTAACTACGAGCAGTACTTC. It codes for CASSSQGASNYEQYF.

The V gene is TRBV7-3, the J gene TRBJ1-1, with D maybe TRBD1 (5 bases). This CDR3 comprises 14 residues. Germline V gives CDR1 SGHTA, CDR2 FQGTGA. Trimming stripped 2 bases from V and 0 bases from J, with 7 bases between. The CDR3 DNA is TGTGCCAGCAGCTTATGGGGCATGAACACTGAAGCTTTCTTT. Protein sequence: CASSLWGMNTEAFF.

CDR3 in amino acids: CASSLSGVADYEQYF. The CDR3 DNA follows: TGTGCCAGCAGCTTAAGCGGTGTCGCGGACTACGAGCAGTACTTC. This chain uses TRBV11-2 with TRBJ2-7, with D possibly TRBD2 on 5 matching bases. Between the trimmed V and J ends, which lost 2 bases and 3 bases, there was a span of 14 bases. This CDR3 has 15 amino acids. Germline V gene data show CDR1 as SGHAT and CDR2 as FQNNGV.

With regard to this clone: The junction shows a germline mismatch at one end, possibly a read error. The V gene is TRBV7-9, the J gene TRBJ2-5; D uncertain. The CDR3 is 14 amino acids. The V gene's germline CDR1 is SEHNR and CDR2 FQNEAQ (reference sequence). The CDR3, as DNA: TGTGCCAGCAGCTTAGCGTACCGTCAAGAGCCCCAGTACTTC. It codes for CASSLAYRQEPQYF.

There are a few counts of this clone. V is TRBV10-3 and J is TRBJ2-1; 8 bases map to TRBD2. Trimming removed 6 bases from V and 2 bases from J; junction bases left unmatched: 3. The CDR3 is 14 amino acids. The germline V gene encodes CDR1 ENHRY and CDR2 SYGVKD. CDR3 nucleotide sequence: TGTGCCATCAGGAGTAGCGGGACCTACAATGAGCAGTTCTTC. Its translation: CAIRSSGTYNEQFF.

J is TRBJ2-1 and V is TRBV9, with TRBD2 identical over 9 bases. This CDR3 spans 18 amino acids. V was clipped by 4 bases and J by 5 bases; unmatched bases: 16. CDR1 is SGDLS and CDR2 is YYNGEE in the germline V gene. The CDR3 DNA is TGTGCCAGCAGCTCCAAAGGGGCGAGCGGGGGGCGGCACAATGAGCAGTTCTTC. Its protein product is CASSSKGASGGRHNEQFF.

The chain couples TRBV7-2 to TRBJ2-3, with 8 bases identical to TRBD1. The trim removed 5 bases at V and 5 bases at J, leaving 9 bases unmatched. CDR1 and CDR2 from the germline V gene are SGHTA and FQGNSA. CDR3 length equals 15 residues. CDR3 sequence: CASSDPGQGLDTQYF. The CDR3 DNA reads TGTGCCAGCAGCGACCCTGGACAGGGTTTAGATACGCAGTATTTT.

V is TRBV19 and J is TRBJ1-1, with 8 nucleotides matching TRBD1. V lost 6 bases and J lost 4; bases outside the gene matches: 10. CDR3 length equals 15 residues. Germline V gene lookup returns CDR1 LNHDA and CDR2 SQIVND (reference sequence). CDR3 in amino acids: CASSIPTGEGTEAFF. The CDR3 nucleotides read TGTGCCAGTAGCATCCCGACAGGGGAGGGCACTGAAGCTTTCTTT.

The genes are TRBV11-2 and TRBJ2-7; tentatively, D is TRBD2 (7 bases). Germline values: CDR1 SGHAT, CDR2 FQNNGV. The CDR3 length is 16 residues. Trimming shortened V by 0 bases and J by 3 bases, and 15 bases separated the two germline ends. This CDR3 reads CASSLDGGGANYEQYF. CDR3 coding DNA: TGTGCCAGCAGCTTAGATGGCGGGGGCGCCAACTACGAGCAGTACTTC.

The chain combines TRBV10-3 with TRBJ2-5; 10 nucleotides align to TRBD2. V trimming: 10 bases; J trimming: 2 bases; junction bases outside the gene matches: 4. From germline, CDR1 is ENHRY and CDR2 SYGVKD. The CDR3 spans 13 residues. The CDR3 coding sequence is TGTGCCAGCCAACTAGCGGGACAAGAGACCCAGTACTTC. Translation gives CASQLAGQETQYF.

This chain uses TRBV6-5 with TRBJ1-5; D uncertain. V was trimmed by 4 bases and J by 0 bases, leaving 10 bases between them. The V gene's germline CDR1 is MNHEY and CDR2 SVGAGI. The CDR3 is 15 amino acids. CDR3 bases: TGTGCCAGCAGTTTGACGGGGAATAGCAATCAGCCCCAGCATTTT. This sequence encodes CASSLTGNSNQPQHF.

This clone has more than one count but fewer than ten. The gene calls are TRBV6-1 and TRBJ2-7; D call uncertain. V lost 2 bases, J lost 6 bases, and 8 bases lay in between. Germline CDR1 is MNHNS and CDR2 is SASEGT. The CDR3 consists of 12 residues. Written as DNA, the CDR3 is TGTGCCAGCAGTGAATCAGAGCGCGAGCAGTACTTC. Its protein product is CASSESEREQYF.

The CDR3 protein is CASSPTGEAQYF. The CDR3 region has the DNA TGTGCCAGCTCTCCTACAGGGGAAGCGCAGTATTTT. V usage is TRBV18 and J usage is TRBJ2-3, with 7 bases matching TRBD1. The germline gives CDR1 KGHSH, CDR2 LQKENI. The trim removed 6 bases at V and 10 bases at J, leaving 7 bases unmatched. The length of the CDR3 is 12 residues.

This chain joins TRBV25-1 and TRBJ2-1; 10 bases agree with TRBD2. Losses at the gene ends were 4 bases for V and 9 bases for J; bases not matched to a gene: 12. This CDR3 comprises 16 residues. Germline values: CDR1 MGHDK, CDR2 SYGVNS. DNA of the CDR3: TGTGCCAGCAGTGCCTCGCTAGCGGGAGTGGGGAGTGAGCAGTTCTTC. It encodes CASSASLAGVGSEQFF.

V gene TRBV9 combines with J gene TRBJ2-7, with D unresolved. V lost 0 bases and J lost 0, with 10 bases in between. The CDR3 loop spans 15 amino acids. CDR1 and CDR2 from the germline V gene are SGDLS and YYNGEE. CDR3 in DNA: TGTGCCAGCAGCGTAGGGAGCGCGAGCTCCTACGAGCAGTACTTC. Translated: CASSVGSASSYEQYF.

J is TRBJ2-1 and V is TRBV5-1; 10 bases are shared with TRBD1. Germline lookup yields CDR1 SGHRS and CDR2 YFSETQ. The V and J ends lost 2 bases and 7 bases, in that order; junction bases with no gene match: 6. CDR3 size: 15 residues. DNA of the CDR3: TGCGCCAGCAGCTTACTTTGGACAGGGGGTAATGAGCAGTTCTTC. Residues: CASSLLWTGGNEQFF.

The chain recombines TRBV9 with TRBJ2-3, with 8 positions matching TRBD1. CDR3 size: 16 residues. J lost 0 bases, V lost 3 bases, and 6 bases had no gene match. Germline values: CDR1 SGDLS, CDR2 YYNGEE. The chain's CDR3 is CASSASGGLSTDTQYF. CDR3 bases: TGTGCCAGCAGCGCCTCAGGGGGCTTAAGCACAGATACGCAGTATTTT.

V and J are TRBV19 and TRBJ2-7; TRBD2 matches 7 bases. With 3 bases clipped from V and 6 bases from J, the junction kept 5 bases outside the gene matches. The CDR3 extends over 13 amino acids. Germline CDR1 and CDR2: LNHDA and SQIVND (reference sequence). This chain's CDR3 is CASSMARTSEQYF. CDR3 coding DNA: TGTGCCAGTAGTATGGCACGGACTAGCGAGCAGTACTTC.

The gene calls are TRBV5-1 and TRBJ2-7; tentatively, D is TRBD1 (5 bases). The length of the CDR3 is 14 residues. The V and J ends lost 4 bases and 5 bases respectively, with 16 bases between them. Looked up from germline, CDR1 is SGHRS and CDR2 is YFSETQ. CDR3 amino acids: CASSGNRLPDEQYF. The CDR3, as DNA: TGCGCCAGCAGCGGAAACAGGTTACCCGACGAGCAGTACTTC.